The clone carrying this T cell receptor (beta chain) was counted at least ten times. These data originate in a study of Graves' ophthalmopathy and Graves' hyperthyroidism. Aged 18 to 65, hyperthyroidism patients had been newly diagnosed, with under 2 months' duration. The CDR3 consists of 12 residues. V dropped 3 bases and J dropped 2 bases, with 8 bases sitting between them. In germline, CDR1 is DFQATT, CDR2 SNEGSKA (reference sequence). The authors amplified TCR beta CDR3 regions from RNA transcripts. Second-round multiplex PCR came after first-round RT-PCR with HTBI primers. TCRdb reanalysed the multiplex PCR reads using MiXCR and keeps one entry per CDR3 protein. The table includes hundreds of thousands of distinct CDR3 sequences, around 21% detected once.

The gene calls are TRBV20-1 and TRBJ2-7; a possible D gene is TRBD2 (6 bases). The receptor was isolated from a woman between 18 and 29 years old with stable Graves' hyperthyroidism. Sequencing used peripheral blood. The DNA for the CDR3 is TGCAGTGCTAGCGGGAGTGCCTACGAGCAGTACTTC. As protein: CSASGSAYEQYF.